This entry lists 20 T cell receptor beta chains sequenced from one sample in a study of blood T cells in healthy people across ages. A second PCR, run for roughly 6 to 11 cycles, used a sample-barcoded 5' primer plus a J-beta primer mix. TCRdb re-called the 5' RACE reads with MiXCR, one entry per CDR3 protein. The sample yields fewer than 1,200,000 distinct CDR3 sequences, 20% to 25% seen once. These records were also assigned to another study, of T cells of mothers and their children.

The sequenced material came from blood. The receptors come from a girl aged 2 to 10 in good health.

This clonotype was observed a handful of times. V is TRBV10-3 and J is TRBJ2-3, with TRBD2 matching 8 bases. The CDR3 runs to 16 residues. With 0 bases clipped from V and 6 bases from J, the junction kept 8 bases outside the gene matches. Germline V CDR1 and CDR2: ENHRY, SYGVKD. Written as DNA, the CDR3 is TGTGCCATCAGTGAGTCGATAGGACTAGCAGCGGATACGCAGTATTTT. As protein: CAISESIGLAADTQYF.

This clonotype occurred a few times. V gene TRBV20-1 combines with J gene TRBJ1-2; 7 positions agree with TRBD1. Trimming took 2 bases from V and 3 from J; bases not matched to a gene: 6. This CDR3 contains 14 residues. Germline CDR1 is DFQATT and CDR2 is SNEGSKA (reference sequence). CDR3 loop: CSARLGGGDYGYTF. As DNA, the CDR3 is TGCAGTGCTAGACTGGGAGGGGGCGACTATGGCTACACCTTC.

The rearrangement joins TRBV29-1 to TRBJ2-1, with D possibly TRBD1 on 6 matching bases. V was shortened by 7 bases and J by 9 bases, with 22 bases between the two germline ends. This CDR3 spans 14 amino acids. Germline CDR1 SQVTM, CDR2 ANQGSEA. The CDR3 nucleotides are TGCAGCGCCGAGGGGGTGTCCCTAGACGGTGAGCAGTTCTTC. This sequence encodes CSAEGVSLDGEQFF.

In this sample, this clonotype turned up a few times. The chain uses TRBV20-1 and TRBJ2-1; 8 bases fit TRBD2. V lost 6 bases and J lost 6; bases outside the gene matches: 13. Germline CDR1 reads DFQATT; CDR2 reads SNEGSKA (reference sequence). The CDR3 contains 15 residues. The DNA of the CDR3 is TGCAGTGCCCCCCAATGGTTAGCGGGACGCAATGAGCAGTTCTTC. Translated, it gives CSAPQWLAGRNEQFF.

Details on this clonotype: A read error may be the cause here, since a much bigger clone is one base away. This chain links TRBV29-1 with TRBJ2-7; 7 bases line up with TRBD1. Germline CDR1 SQVTM, CDR2 ANQGSEA. The CDR3 sequence is 12 residues long. CDR3 nucleotides: TGCAGCGTCAGACAGGGTTCCTTCGAGCAGTACTTC. It is translated as CSVRQGSFEQYF.

The J gene is TRBJ2-5, the V gene TRBV20-1; D perhaps matches TRBD1 (6 bases). This CDR3 has 15 residues. CDR1 is DFQATT and CDR2 is SNEGSKA in the germline V gene (reference sequence). The V end was cut by 5 bases, the J end by 2 bases, with 18 bases between. CDR3 nucleotides: TGCAGTGCTCGGGTCCCCCTTAGGGGGCAAGAGACCCAGTACTTC. Translating gives CSARVPLRGQETQYF.

V is TRBV29-1 and J is TRBJ1-5, with D uncertain. This CDR3 has 14 amino acids. The V gene lost 5 bases and the J gene lost 3 bases, with 14 bases spanning the gap. Germline loops: CDR1 SQVTM, CDR2 ANQGSEA. In nucleotides, the CDR3 is TGCAGCGTTCAGGAAGAGGGCTACAATCAGCCCCAGCATTTT. Its translation: CSVQEEGYNQPQHF.

V usage is TRBV12-3 or TRBV12-4 and J usage is TRBJ2-1; TRBD1 might be the D (6 bases). The DNA end is more similar to TRBJ2-7, so the J call may be wrong. CDR3 length: 12 amino acids. CDR3 in amino acids: CASRYYREEQYF. The CDR3 bases are TGTGCCAGCAGGTACTACAGGGAAGAGCAGTACTTC.

Remarks on this clonotype: One end of the junction fails to match germline, which may point to a read error. This rearrangement joins TRBV27 to TRBJ2-5; D is undetermined. In germline, CDR1 is MNHEY, CDR2 SMNVEV (reference sequence). The CDR3 extends over 15 amino acids. This CDR3 reads CASSLLAIQGETQYF. For the CDR3, the DNA is TGCGCCAGCAGTTTATTGGCTATTCAAGGAGAGACCCAGTACTTC.

This chain connects TRBV4-1 to TRBJ2-3; a weak D match, TRBD2 (6 bases). Looked up from germline, CDR1 is MGHRA and CDR2 is YSYEKL. Between the trimmed V and J ends, which lost 3 bases and 0 bases, there was a span of 13 bases. The CDR3 is 16 residues long. CDR3 DNA sequence: TGCGCCAGCAGCCAGCGGGGCTTAACAAGCACAGATACGCAGTATTTT. This sequence encodes CASSQRGLTSTDTQYF.

The chain has TRBV20-1 and TRBJ2-5; 9 bases are shared with TRBD2. V lost 3 bases, J lost 2 bases, and 4 bases stayed unmatched. Germline V gene data show CDR1 as DFQATT and CDR2 as SNEGSKA (reference sequence). The CDR3 consists of 14 residues. CDR3 DNA: TGCAGTGCTAGTAGCGGGGGTTCACAAGAGACCCAGTACTTC. It yields the protein CSASSGGSQETQYF.

This clonotype was seen more than once but under ten times. The V and J genes are TRBV7-8 and TRBJ2-6; D possibly corresponds to TRBD1 (5 bases). This CDR3 contains 19 residues. V was clipped by 1 base and J by 0 bases, with 16 bases between them. In germline, CDR1 is SGHVS, CDR2 FQNEAQ. Here the CDR3 DNA reads TGTGCCAGCAGCTTAGAATCCCAGGGTTCCCCCTCTGGGGCCAACGTCCTGACTTTC. It yields the protein CASSLESQGSPSGANVLTF.

The table lists this clonotype with a few counts. The V gene is TRBV28, the J gene TRBJ2-1; tentatively, D is TRBD2 (6 bases). The germline gives CDR1 MDHEN, CDR2 SYDVKM. The CDR3 loop spans 14 amino acids. The V and J ends lost 9 bases and 1 base respectively, with 13 bases between them. CDR3 loop: CASDRDLSYNEQFF. In DNA, the CDR3 is TGTGCCAGTGACCGGGACTTGTCCTACAATGAGCAGTTCTTC.

This clonotype was observed a few times. V usage is TRBV7-9 and J usage is TRBJ1-4; D gene uncertain. Trimming shortened V by 2 bases and J by 3 bases, and 13 bases separated the two germline ends. From germline, CDR1 is SEHNR and CDR2 FQNEAQ (reference sequence). The CDR3 covers 16 residues. The CDR3 DNA follows: TGTGCCAGCAGCTTAAGGTCCCCTGGAGCTAATGAAAAACTGTTTTTT. The encoded protein is CASSLRSPGANEKLFF.

Concerning this clonotype: At one of its ends the junction is not consistent with the germline gene, which may arise from a read error. The chain recombines TRBV2 with TRBJ1-2; possibly TRBD1 for D (5 bases). The CDR3 length is 17 residues. Germline CDR1 is SNHLY and CDR2 is FYNNEI. DNA for the CDR3: TGTGCCAGCAGGGAAGGCTGGGGACGGAAGCTTAACTATGGCTACACCTTC. Translation: CASREGWGRKLNYGYTF. The full variable domain, with the rest looked up from reference TRBV2 and TRBJ1-2, is EPEVTQTPSHQVTQMGQEVILRCVPISNHLYFYWYRQILGQKVEFLVSFYNNEISEKSEIFDDQFSVERPDGSNFTLKIRSTKLEDSAMYFCASREGWGRKLNYGYTFGSGTRLTVV.

The rearrangement links TRBV12-3 or TRBV12-4 to TRBJ2-1; no definite D call. Trimming cost V 7 bases and J 5 bases, with 12 bases left between them. CDR3 length: 13 residues. The CDR3 sequence is CASTASGDNEQFF. As DNA, the CDR3 is TGTGCCAGCACCGCGTCAGGCGACAATGAGCAGTTCTTC.

The chain uses TRBV5-1 and TRBJ1-5; D is unresolved. V was trimmed by 0 bases and J by 6 bases, leaving 10 bases between them. The germline gives CDR1 SGHRS, CDR2 YFSETQ. The CDR3 is 14 residues long. CDR3 sequence: CASSLGTMGQPQHF. CDR3 nucleotide sequence: TGCGCCAGCAGCTTGGGGACGATGGGTCAGCCCCAGCATTTT. The variable domain in full, with the rest retrieved from reference TRBV5-1 and TRBJ1-5, is KAGVTQTPRYLIKTRGQQVTLSCSPISGHRSVSWYQQTPGQGLQFLFEYFSETQRNKGNFPGRFSGRQFSNSRSEMNVSTLELGDSALYLCASSLGTMGQPQHFGDGTRLSIL.

This clonotype was seen only a few times. V usage is TRBV12-3 or TRBV12-4 and J usage is TRBJ2-5; 10 positions agree with TRBD2. The end of the DNA is better explained by TRBJ2-7, so the J call may be wrong. The CDR3 contains 15 residues. The CDR3 DNA sequence: TGTGCCAGCAGTTTTGGGCCTAGCGGGAGCTACGAGCAGTACTTC. It encodes CASSFGPSGSYEQYF.

The chain uses TRBV5-1 and TRBJ2-2; a weak D match, TRBD2 (5 bases). The CDR3 contains 14 residues. Germline values: CDR1 SGHRS, CDR2 YFSETQ. Trimming pared 3 bases from V and 1 base from J, leaving 7 bases between. The CDR3: CASSSSGNTGELFF. The CDR3 DNA reads TGCGCCAGCAGCTCGAGCGGGAACACCGGGGAGCTGTTTTTT.

Points on this clonotype: Being one base from a much bigger clone, this may be a read error. V and J are TRBV7-2 and TRBJ2-7; tentative D call: TRBD1 (5 bases). Germline V gene sequence: CDR1 SGHTA, CDR2 FQGNSA. The CDR3 has 13 residues. The germline V and J ends were trimmed by 3 bases and 2 bases, with 8 bases remaining between them. The CDR3 reads CASSFRQTYEQYF. In DNA form, the CDR3 reads TGTGCCAGCAGCTTTCGACAGACCTACGAGCAGTACTTC.